A single sample gave rise to the 16 T cell receptor beta chains below, sequenced in a study of OX40 agonist ivuxolimab in advanced cancers. Generated by immunoSEQ multiplex PCR, the TCRdb table keeps only in-frame clones and is missing some. The sample comprises about 28,000 clones, roughly 87% of which are singletons, and nearly 15% rests with the top ten. The input for sequencing was CD4+ or CD8+ T cells sorted from blood, taken in a trial of the OX40 agonist ivuxolimab. The receptors originated from an adult with an advanced solid tumor such as melanoma, head and neck, liver or kidney cancer.

In this sample, this clone turned up a few times. This chain uses TRBV5-1 with TRBJ2-3; D call uncertain. The CDR3 loop spans 15 amino acids. Germline V gene sequence: CDR1 SGHRS, CDR2 YFSETQ. The V end was cut by 3 bases, the J end by 1 base, with 12 bases between. The CDR3 region is CASSSVGLRTDTQYF. In nucleotides, the CDR3 is TGCGCCAGCAGCTCCGTCGGTCTGCGCACAGATACGCAGTATTTT.

This chain joins TRBV5-1 and TRBJ1-1; D is perhaps TRBD1 (6 bases). From germline, CDR1 is SGHRS and CDR2 YFSETQ. Trimming removed 1 base from V and 5 bases from J, with 12 bases in between. The CDR3 loop spans 14 amino acids. DNA for the CDR3: TGCGCCAGCAGCTTGCAGGGGCGCCGGACTGAAGCTTTCTTT. The encoded protein is CASSLQGRRTEAFF.

The V call is TRBV27, the J call TRBJ2-3; D not resolved. The V and J ends lost 5 bases and 4 bases respectively, with 10 bases between them. This CDR3 has 13 amino acids. CDR1 is MNHEY, CDR2 SMNVEV, per germline (reference sequence). Here the CDR3 DNA reads TGTGCCAGCAGTCACGGTTGGGCAGATACGCAGTATTTT. This encodes CASSHGWADTQYF.

This chain links TRBV7-3 with TRBJ1-4; D remains unclear. V lost 5 bases to trimming and J lost 7 bases, with 11 bases between them. This CDR3 has 13 amino acids. The germline V gene encodes CDR1 SGHTA and CDR2 FQGTGA. CDR3 sequence (DNA): TGTGCCAGCAGCCAATGGGCGGGTGAAAAACTGTTTTTT. This gives the protein CASSQWAGEKLFF.

This clone occurred once. The CDR3 region has the DNA TGTGCCACCAGCAGGGAGGGTGGGGGTAGCAATCAGCCCCAGCATTTT. Residues: CATSREGGGSNQPQHF. The V and J genes are TRBV15 and TRBJ1-5, with D maybe TRBD1 (5 bases). Germline V lookup: CDR1 LNHNV, CDR2 YYDKDF (reference sequence). Trimming removed 3 bases from V and 0 bases from J, with 12 bases in between. The CDR3 runs to 16 residues.

This chain joins TRBV27 and TRBJ1-1, with D hard to call. Germline CDR1 MNHEY, CDR2 SMNVEV (reference sequence). CDR3 size: 14 residues. Trimming pared 2 bases from V and 4 bases from J, leaving 11 bases between. The CDR3 loop is CASSLGPSSTEAFF. The CDR3 nucleotides read TGTGCCAGCAGTTTAGGCCCCTCGAGCACTGAAGCTTTCTTT.

The rearrangement uses TRBV7-6 and TRBJ2-3, with a tentative D call TRBD2 (6 bases). Per germline, CDR1 SGHVS and CDR2 FNYEAQ. The CDR3 spans 15 residues. V was trimmed by 5 bases and J by 4 bases, leaving 16 bases between them. In nucleotides, the CDR3 is TGTGCCAGCAGCCCCATCGGAGGGGTGGCAGATACGCAGTATTTT. It yields the protein CASSPIGGVADTQYF.

The V gene is TRBV7-8, the J gene TRBJ2-7; perhaps TRBD1 as D (6 bases). The germline CDR1 and CDR2 sequences are SGHVS and FQNEAQ. This CDR3 has 12 residues. V was cut by 4 bases and J by 4 bases, with 8 bases left in between. The CDR3 DNA follows: TGTGCCAGCAGCTGGACAGAATACGAGCAGTACTTC. Translation gives CASSWTEYEQYF.

The V gene is TRBV5-1, the J gene TRBJ1-1; tentatively, D is TRBD1 (5 bases). In germline, CDR1 is SGHRS, CDR2 YFSETQ. V was shortened by 1 base and J by 1 base, with 8 bases between the two germline ends. CDR3 length: 14 amino acids. CDR3 nucleotide sequence: TGCGCCAGCAGCTTGCGACAGCAGAACACTGAAGCTTTCTTT. Its translation: CASSLRQQNTEAFF.

The rearrangement links TRBV19 to TRBJ2-7; D uncertain. Looked up from germline, CDR1 is LNHDA and CDR2 is SQIVND (reference sequence). V lost 3 bases to trimming and J lost 3 bases, with 9 bases between them. CDR3 length equals 13 residues. The CDR3 loop is CASSIDTNYEQYF. The CDR3, as DNA: TGTGCCAGTAGTATCGACACCAACTACGAGCAGTACTTC. Complete variable domain (other parts from reference TRBV19 and TRBJ2-7): DGGITQSPKYLFRKEGQNVTLSCEQNLNHDAMYWYRQDPGQGLRLIYYSQIVNDFQKGDIAEGYSVSREKKESFPLTVTSAQKNPTAFYLCASSIDTNYEQYFGPGTRLTVT.

The chain recombines TRBV13 with TRBJ1-1; D gene unclear. CDR1 and CDR2 (germline): PRHDT, FYEKMQ (reference sequence). The CDR3 has 13 residues. V was clipped by 5 bases and J by 5 bases, with 12 bases between them. CDR3 DNA sequence: TGTGCCAGCAGCCCCCGAGGCTGGACTGAAGCTTTCTTT. It specifies CASSPRGWTEAFF.

The chain carries TRBV2 and TRBJ2-2, with TRBD1 identical over 8 bases. V shed 6 bases, J shed 4 bases, and the junction held 7 bases outside the gene matches. The length of the CDR3 is 15 residues. Germline lookup yields CDR1 SNHLY and CDR2 FYNNEI. CDR3 sequence: CASRVDRGATGELFF. The DNA for the CDR3 is TGTGCCAGCAGAGTCGACAGGGGAGCCACCGGGGAGCTGTTTTTT. The variable domain in full, completed from reference TRBV2 and TRBJ2-2, reads EPEVTQTPSHQVTQMGQEVILRCVPISNHLYFYWYRQILGQKVEFLVSFYNNEISEKSEIFDDQFSVERPDGSNFTLKIRSTKLEDSAMYFCASRVDRGATGELFFGEGSRLTVL.

CDR3 DNA sequence: TGTGCCAGCAGTTTATCCCGGGGACGGTTTTTCTACGAGCAGTACTTC. This encodes CASSLSRGRFFYEQYF. The chain couples TRBV27 to TRBJ2-7; perhaps D is TRBD1 or TRBD2 (5 bases each). CDR1 and CDR2 from the germline V gene are MNHEY and SMNVEV (reference sequence). V lost 0 bases, J lost 3 bases, and 15 bases lay in between. This CDR3 contains 16 residues.

This clone appeared a few times. The chain carries TRBV19 and TRBJ2-7; 7 nucleotides match TRBD1. Trimming took 2 bases from V and 7 from J; bases not matched to a gene: 8. Germline V gene sequence: CDR1 LNHDA, CDR2 SQIVND (reference sequence). There are 14 residues in the CDR3. The CDR3 here is CASSIPGQFREQYF. The DNA of the CDR3 is TGTGCCAGTAGTATACCGGGACAGTTCAGGGAGCAGTACTTC.

The chain combines TRBV7-6 with TRBJ2-1; 11 bases are shared with TRBD2. Germline-derived CDR1 and CDR2 are SGHVS and FNYEAQ. V was clipped by 6 bases and J by 5 bases; unmatched bases: 12. The CDR3 has 17 amino acids. CDR3 amino acids: CASRPIPPLAGDNEQFF. The CDR3 region has the DNA TGTGCCAGCAGACCAATACCCCCACTAGCGGGGGACAATGAGCAGTTCTTC.

This chain links TRBV29-1 with TRBJ2-5, with D perhaps matching TRBD1 or TRBD2 (6 bases each). The CDR3 is made up of 15 amino acids. Germline-derived CDR1 and CDR2 are SQVTM and ANQGSEA. Trimming removed 1 base at V and 2 bases at J, with 14 bases between. CDR3 amino acids: CSVEVGRGTQETQYF. DNA of the CDR3: TGCAGCGTTGAAGTTGGCCGCGGGACACAAGAGACCCAGTACTTC.